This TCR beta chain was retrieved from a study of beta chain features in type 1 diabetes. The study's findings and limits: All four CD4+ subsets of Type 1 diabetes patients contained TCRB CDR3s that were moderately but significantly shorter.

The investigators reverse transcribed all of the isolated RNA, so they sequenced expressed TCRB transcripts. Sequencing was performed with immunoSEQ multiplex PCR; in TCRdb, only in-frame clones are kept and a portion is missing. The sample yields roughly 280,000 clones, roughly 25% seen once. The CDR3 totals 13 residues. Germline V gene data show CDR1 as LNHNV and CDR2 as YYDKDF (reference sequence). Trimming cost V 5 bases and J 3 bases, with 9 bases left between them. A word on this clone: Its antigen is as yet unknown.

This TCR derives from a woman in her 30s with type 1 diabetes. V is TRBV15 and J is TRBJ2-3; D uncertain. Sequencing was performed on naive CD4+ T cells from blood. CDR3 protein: CATSPLVTDTQYF. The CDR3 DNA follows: TGTGCCACCAGCCCCTTAGTTACAGATACGCAGTATTTT.